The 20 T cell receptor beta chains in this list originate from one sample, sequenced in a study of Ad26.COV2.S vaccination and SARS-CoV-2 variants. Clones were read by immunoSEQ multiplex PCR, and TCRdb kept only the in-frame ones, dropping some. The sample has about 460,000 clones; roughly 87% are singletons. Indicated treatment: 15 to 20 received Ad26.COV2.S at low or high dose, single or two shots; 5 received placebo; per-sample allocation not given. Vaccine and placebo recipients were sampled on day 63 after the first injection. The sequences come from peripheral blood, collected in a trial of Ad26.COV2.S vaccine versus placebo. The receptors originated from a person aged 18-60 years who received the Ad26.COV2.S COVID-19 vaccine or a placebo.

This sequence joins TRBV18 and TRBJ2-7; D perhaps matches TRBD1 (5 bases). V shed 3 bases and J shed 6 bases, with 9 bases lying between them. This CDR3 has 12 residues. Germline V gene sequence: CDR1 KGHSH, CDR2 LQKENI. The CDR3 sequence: CASSPNQGEQYF. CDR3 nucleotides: TGTGCCAGCTCACCTAATCAGGGCGAGCAGTACTTC. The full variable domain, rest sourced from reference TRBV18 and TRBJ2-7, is NAGVMQNPRHLVRRRGQEARLRCSPMKGHSHVYWYRQLPEEGLKFMVYLQKENIIDESGMPKERFSAEFPKEGPSILRIQQVVRGDSAAYFCASSPNQGEQYFGPGTRLTVT.

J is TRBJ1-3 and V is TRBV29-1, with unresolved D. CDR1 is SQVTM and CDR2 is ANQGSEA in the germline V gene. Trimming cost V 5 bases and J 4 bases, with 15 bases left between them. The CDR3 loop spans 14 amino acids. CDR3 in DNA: TGCAGCGTTCTCATCCAGAAGGTGGGAAACACCATATATTTT. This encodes CSVLIQKVGNTIYF.

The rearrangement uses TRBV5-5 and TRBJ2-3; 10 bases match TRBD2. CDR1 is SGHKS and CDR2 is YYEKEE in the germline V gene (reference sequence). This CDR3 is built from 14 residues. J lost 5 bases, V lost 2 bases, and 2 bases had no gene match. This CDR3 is CASSFRLAGDTQYF. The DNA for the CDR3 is TGTGCCAGCAGCTTCCGACTAGCGGGAGATACGCAGTATTTT. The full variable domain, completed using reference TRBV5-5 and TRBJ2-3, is DAGVTQSPTHLIKTRGQQVTLRCSPISGHKSVSWYQQVLGQGPQFIFQYYEKEERGRGNFPDRFSARQFPNYSSELNVNALLLGDSALYLCASSFRLAGDTQYFGPGTRLTVL.

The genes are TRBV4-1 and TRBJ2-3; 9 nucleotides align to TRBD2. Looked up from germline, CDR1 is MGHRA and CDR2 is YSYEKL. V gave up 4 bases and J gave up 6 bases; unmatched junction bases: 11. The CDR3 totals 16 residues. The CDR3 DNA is TGCGCCAGCAGCCTAACTCCTAGCGGGAACGGGGATACGCAGTATTTT. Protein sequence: CASSLTPSGNGDTQYF.

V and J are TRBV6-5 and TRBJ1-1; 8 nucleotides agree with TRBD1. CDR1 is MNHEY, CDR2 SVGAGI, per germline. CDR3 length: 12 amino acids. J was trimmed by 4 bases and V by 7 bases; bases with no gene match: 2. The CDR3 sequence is CASNQGATEAFF. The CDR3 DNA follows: TGTGCCAGCAACCAGGGGGCCACTGAAGCTTTCTTT.

For the CDR3, the DNA is TGCAGCGTGCCCCTGGGAGGGGAAGCTTTCTTT. Amino acid sequence: CSVPLGGEAFF. The chain employs TRBV29-1 and TRBJ1-1; D is ambiguous. Germline loops: CDR1 SQVTM, CDR2 ANQGSEA. V lost 6 bases and J 8 bases, leaving 13 bases between the germline ends. The CDR3 extends over 11 amino acids.

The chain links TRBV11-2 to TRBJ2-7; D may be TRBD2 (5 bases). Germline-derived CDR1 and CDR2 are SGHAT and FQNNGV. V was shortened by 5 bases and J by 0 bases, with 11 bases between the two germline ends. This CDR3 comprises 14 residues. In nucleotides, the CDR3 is TGTGCCAGCAGCGGGAGCCGAAGCTCCTACGAGCAGTACTTC. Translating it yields CASSGSRSSYEQYF. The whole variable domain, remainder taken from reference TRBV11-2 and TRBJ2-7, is EAGVAQSPRYKIIEKRQSVAFWCNPISGHATLYWYQQILGQGPKLLIQFQNNGVVDDSQLPKDRFSAERLKGVDSTLKIQPAKLEDSAVYLCASSGSRSSYEQYFGPGTRLTVT.

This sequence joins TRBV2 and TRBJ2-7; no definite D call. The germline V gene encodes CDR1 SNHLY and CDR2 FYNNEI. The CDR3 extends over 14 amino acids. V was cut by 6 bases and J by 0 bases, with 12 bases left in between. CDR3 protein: CASRSDGSSYEQYF. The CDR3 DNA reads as TGTGCCAGCAGATCGGACGGCAGCTCCTACGAGCAGTACTTC. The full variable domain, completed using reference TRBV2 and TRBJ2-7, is EPEVTQTPSHQVTQMGQEVILRCVPISNHLYFYWYRQILGQKVEFLVSFYNNEISEKSEIFDDQFSVERPDGSNFTLKIRSTKLEDSAMYFCASRSDGSSYEQYFGPGTRLTVT.

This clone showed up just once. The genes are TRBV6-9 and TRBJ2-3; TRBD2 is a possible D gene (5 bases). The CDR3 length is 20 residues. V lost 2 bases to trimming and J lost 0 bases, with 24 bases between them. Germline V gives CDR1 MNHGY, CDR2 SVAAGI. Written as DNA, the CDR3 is TGTGCCAGCAGTTATAAGGCCCTTTGGCCTAGGGAGATAAGCACAGATACGCAGTATTTT. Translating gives CASSYKALWPREISTDTQYF.

The DNA for the CDR3 is TGCGCCAGCTCCCGGGGGAACGAGCAGTACTTC. Translation gives CASSRGNEQYF. V usage is TRBV10-1 and J usage is TRBJ2-7; the D gene is possibly TRBD2 (6 bases). Trimming shortened V by 8 bases and J by 5 bases, and 10 bases separated the two germline ends. The CDR3 runs 11 residues. Germline-derived CDR1 and CDR2 are WNHNN and SYGVQD (reference sequence).

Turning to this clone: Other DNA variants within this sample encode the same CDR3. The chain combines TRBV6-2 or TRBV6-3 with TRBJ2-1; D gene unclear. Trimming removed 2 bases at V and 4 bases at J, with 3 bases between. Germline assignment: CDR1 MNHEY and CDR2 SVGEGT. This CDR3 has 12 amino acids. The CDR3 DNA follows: TGTGCCAGCAGTTACAGGTACAATGAGCAGTTCTTC. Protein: CASSYRYNEQFF.

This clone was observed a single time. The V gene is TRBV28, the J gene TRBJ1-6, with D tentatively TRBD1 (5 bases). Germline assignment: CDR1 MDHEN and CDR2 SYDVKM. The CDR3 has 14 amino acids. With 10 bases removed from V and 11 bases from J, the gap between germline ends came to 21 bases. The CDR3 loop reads CATQTGTARAPLHF. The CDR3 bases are TGTGCCACCCAAACCGGGACCGCCAGGGCACCCCTCCACTTT.

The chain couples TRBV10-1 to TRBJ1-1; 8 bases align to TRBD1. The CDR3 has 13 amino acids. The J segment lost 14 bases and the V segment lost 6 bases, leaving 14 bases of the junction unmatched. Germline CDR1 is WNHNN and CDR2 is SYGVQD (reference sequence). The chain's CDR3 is CASRPGTGEPYFF. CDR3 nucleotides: TGCGCCAGCAGGCCCGGGACAGGTGAACCCTACTTCTTT.

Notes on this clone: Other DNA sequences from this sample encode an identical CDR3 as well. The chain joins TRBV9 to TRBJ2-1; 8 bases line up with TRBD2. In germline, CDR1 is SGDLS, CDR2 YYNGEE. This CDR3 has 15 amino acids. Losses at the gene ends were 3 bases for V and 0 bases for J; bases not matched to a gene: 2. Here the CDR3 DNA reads TGTGCCAGCAGCGCAAGCGGGAGCTCCTACAATGAGCAGTTCTTC. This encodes CASSASGSSYNEQFF. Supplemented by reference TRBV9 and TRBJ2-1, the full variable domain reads DSGVTQTPKHLITATGQRVTLRCSPRSGDLSVYWYQQSLDQGLQFLIQYYNGEERAKGNILERFSAQQFPDLHSELNLSSLELGDSALYFCASSASGSSYNEQFFGPGTRLTVL.

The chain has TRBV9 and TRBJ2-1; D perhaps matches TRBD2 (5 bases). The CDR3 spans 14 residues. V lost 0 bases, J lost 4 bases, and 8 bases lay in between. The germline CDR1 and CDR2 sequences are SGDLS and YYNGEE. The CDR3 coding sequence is TGTGCCAGCAGCGTAGTGGGAGCGTACAATGAGCAGTTCTTC. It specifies CASSVVGAYNEQFF. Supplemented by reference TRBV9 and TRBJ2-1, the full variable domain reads DSGVTQTPKHLITATGQRVTLRCSPRSGDLSVYWYQQSLDQGLQFLIQYYNGEERAKGNILERFSAQQFPDLHSELNLSSLELGDSALYFCASSVVGAYNEQFFGPGTRLTVL.

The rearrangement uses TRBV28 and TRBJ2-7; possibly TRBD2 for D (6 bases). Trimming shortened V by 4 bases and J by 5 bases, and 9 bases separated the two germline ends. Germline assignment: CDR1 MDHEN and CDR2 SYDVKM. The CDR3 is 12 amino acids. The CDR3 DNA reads TGTGCCAGCAGTTCCCCGGGGGACGAGCAGTACTTC. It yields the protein CASSSPGDEQYF.

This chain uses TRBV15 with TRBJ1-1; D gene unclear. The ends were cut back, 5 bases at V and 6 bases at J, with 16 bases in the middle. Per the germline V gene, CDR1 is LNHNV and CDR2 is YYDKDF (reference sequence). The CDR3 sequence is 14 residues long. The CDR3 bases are TGTGCCACCAGCCATAAGCGGGCAGCCGCTGAAGCTTTCTTT. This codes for CATSHKRAAAEAFF.

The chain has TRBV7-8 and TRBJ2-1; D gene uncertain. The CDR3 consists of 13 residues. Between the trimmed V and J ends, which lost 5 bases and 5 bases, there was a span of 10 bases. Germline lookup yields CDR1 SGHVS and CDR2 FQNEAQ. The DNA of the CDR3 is TGTGCCAGCAGCCTTGTACGTGACAATGAGCAGTTCTTC. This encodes CASSLVRDNEQFF.

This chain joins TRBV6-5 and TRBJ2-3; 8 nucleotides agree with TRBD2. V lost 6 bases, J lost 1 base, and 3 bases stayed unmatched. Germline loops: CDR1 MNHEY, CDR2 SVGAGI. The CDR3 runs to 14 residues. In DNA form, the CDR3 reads TGTGCCAGCAGGCAGCGGGGGCGCACAGATACGCAGTATTTT. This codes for CASRQRGRTDTQYF.

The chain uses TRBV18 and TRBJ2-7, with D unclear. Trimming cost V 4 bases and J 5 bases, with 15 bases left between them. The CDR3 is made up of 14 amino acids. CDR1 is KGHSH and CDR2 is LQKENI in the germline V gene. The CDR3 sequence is CASSRTYPPHEQYF. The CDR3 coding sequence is TGTGCCAGCTCACGAACATATCCCCCTCACGAGCAGTACTTC.